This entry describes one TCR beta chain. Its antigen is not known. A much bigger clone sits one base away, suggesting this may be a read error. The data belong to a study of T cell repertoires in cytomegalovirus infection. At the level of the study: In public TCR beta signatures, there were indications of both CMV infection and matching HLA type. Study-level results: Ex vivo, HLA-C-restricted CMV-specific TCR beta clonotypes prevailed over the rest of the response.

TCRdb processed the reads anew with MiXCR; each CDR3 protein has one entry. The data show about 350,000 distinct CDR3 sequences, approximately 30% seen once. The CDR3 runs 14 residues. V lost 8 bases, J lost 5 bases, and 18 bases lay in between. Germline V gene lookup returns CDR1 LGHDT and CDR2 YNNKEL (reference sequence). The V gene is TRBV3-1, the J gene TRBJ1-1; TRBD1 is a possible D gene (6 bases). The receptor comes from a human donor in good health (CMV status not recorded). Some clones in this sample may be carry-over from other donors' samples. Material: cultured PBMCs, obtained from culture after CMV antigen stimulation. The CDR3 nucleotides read TGTGCCAGCGGCCGGCAGGGGAGTGGGACTGAAGCTTTCTTT. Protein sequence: CASGRQGSGTEAFF.